Below are 6 T cell receptor beta chains sequenced from a single sample in a study of post-analysis software for immune sequencing data. Broader study findings: Patients had higher frequencies than controls of five or six TRBV segments, including TRBV5-6, TRBV5-1 and TRBV20-1.

Their antigens are not known. TCR beta cDNA libraries included unique molecular identifiers. TCRdb analysed the PCR reads with MiXCR anew, one entry per CDR3 protein. Altogether a few hundred thousand distinct CDR3 sequences are present, 39% being singletons, with the ten largest covering about 8%. The material sequenced was blood. These TCRs come from a girl aged 2 to 9 with multiple sclerosis.

To note about this clonotype: A read error may account for a junction end that differs from germline. The CDR3 region has the DNA TGTGCCAGCAGCGTTTCTAGAGCAGACACGCAGTATTTT. The encoded protein is CASSVSRADTQYF. V usage is TRBV9 and J usage is TRBJ2-3; D uncertain. The germline V gene encodes CDR1 SGDLS and CDR2 YYNGEE. The CDR3 has 13 residues.

This clonotype was seen a handful of times. The chain couples TRBV15 to TRBJ2-7, with D unresolved. Germline V gene sequence: CDR1 LNHNV, CDR2 YYDKDF (reference sequence). The CDR3 has 13 amino acids. V lost 1 base to trimming and J lost 3 bases, with 7 bases between them. DNA of the CDR3: TGTGCCACCAGCAGAGTCCCGAGCTACGAGCAGTACTTC. Residues: CATSRVPSYEQYF. The whole variable domain, remainder taken from reference TRBV15 and TRBJ2-7, is DAMVIQNPRYQVTQFGKPVTLSCSQTLNHNVMYWYQQKSSQAPKLLFHYYDKDFNNEADTPDNFQSRRPNTSFCFLDIRSPGLGDTAMYLCATSRVPSYEQYFGPGTRLTVT.

The table lists this clonotype with a few counts. V is TRBV7-2 and J is TRBJ1-6; 8 bases line up with TRBD1. The CDR3 consists of 18 residues. The germline V gene has CDR1 SGHTA and CDR2 FQGNSA. With 5 bases clipped from V and 9 bases from J, the junction kept 18 bases outside the gene matches. Here the CDR3 reads CASSARPPGQVNASPLHF. The DNA of the CDR3 is TGTGCCAGCAGCGCCCGCCCACCGGGACAGGTCAACGCTTCACCCCTCCACTTT.

This rearrangement joins TRBV29-1 to TRBJ1-5; perhaps TRBD1 as D (5 bases). This CDR3 has 12 amino acids. Germline CDR1 reads SQVTM; CDR2 reads ANQGSEA. Trimming shortened V by 6 bases and J by 2 bases, and 8 bases separated the two germline ends. The CDR3, as DNA: TGCAGCGTCCAAGGGGGCAATCAGCCCCAGCATTTT. Its translation: CSVQGGNQPQHF.

This clonotype was seen a handful of times. This chain joins TRBV10-3 and TRBJ2-3, with 8 bases aligning to TRBD2. CDR3 length equals 14 residues. After removal of 6 bases from V and 5 bases from J, the junction contained 7 bases not matched to a gene. Per the germline V gene, CDR1 is ENHRY and CDR2 is SYGVKD. This chain's CDR3 is CAISPGGPRDTQYF. The CDR3 bases are TGTGCCATCAGCCCGGGGGGGCCTAGAGATACGCAGTATTTT.

This chain connects TRBV20-1 to TRBJ2-3, with D perhaps TRBD2 (5 bases). This CDR3 contains 13 residues. Germline lookup yields CDR1 DFQATT and CDR2 SNEGSKA (reference sequence). V shed 7 bases and J shed 0 bases, with 11 bases lying between them. Here the CDR3 reads CSVSGKSTDTQYF. The CDR3 region has the DNA TGCAGTGTATCCGGGAAGAGCACAGATACGCAGTATTTT.